These T cell receptor beta chains were read from a single sample in a study of T cell clones after liver transplantation. Sequencing was performed with immunoSEQ multiplex PCR; in TCRdb, only in-frame clones are kept and a portion is missing. The data hold roughly 97,000 clones, with 75% to 85% observed a single time. This specimen consisted of CD4+ T cells from blood, obtained before liver transplant. Receptor source: a human donor who received a liver transplant. Both conserved end residues are trimmed from each CDR3. Fields, in order: J gene, V gene, CDR3 protein.

j_gene: TRBJ1-5
v_gene: TRBV7-8
CDR3aa: ASSSNGNQPQH

j_gene: TRBJ2-1
v_gene: TRBV10-3
CDR3aa: AISEFKEVAGAYNEQF

j_gene: TRBJ2-3
v_gene: TRBV11-2
CDR3aa: ASSFTDTQY

j_gene: TRBJ2-1
v_gene: TRBV4-2
CDR3aa: ASSQDILALNNEQF

j_gene: TRBJ1-3
v_gene: TRBV19
CDR3aa: ASSNRWDGNTIY

j_gene: TRBJ2-2
v_gene: TRBV5-1
CDR3aa: ASSYRRGQYTGELF

j_gene: TRBJ1-2
v_gene: TRBV19
CDR3aa: ASSMFSNYGYT

j_gene: TRBJ2-1
v_gene: TRBV10-3
CDR3aa: AIRRGAGGPQGGNEQF

j_gene: TRBJ1-4
v_gene: TRBV5-1
CDR3aa: ASSLEGTGVNEKLF

j_gene: TRBJ1-1
v_gene: TRBV11-2
CDR3aa: ASSLGIRDGTEAF

j_gene: TRBJ2-1
v_gene: TRBV18
CDR3aa: ASSPLRGVYNEQF

j_gene: TRBJ1-2
v_gene: TRBV5-6
CDR3aa: ASSSVPVNYGYT

j_gene: TRBJ1-4
v_gene: TRBV9
CDR3aa: ASSLQGANEKLF

j_gene: TRBJ1-2
v_gene: TRBV28
CDR3aa: ASSLGIGVFGYT

j_gene: TRBJ2-1
v_gene: TRBV7-2
CDR3aa: ASSLGGGLAFSEQF

j_gene: TRBJ2-2
v_gene: TRBV5-1
CDR3aa: ASSLAGPGELF

j_gene: TRBJ2-4
v_gene: TRBV7-2
CDR3aa: ASSLELAGRNIQY

j_gene: TRBJ1-1
v_gene: TRBV7-3
CDR3aa: ASSLYGGAEAF

j_gene: TRBJ1-1
v_gene: TRBV25-1
CDR3aa: ASSLVGGNTEAF

j_gene: TRBJ2-2
v_gene: TRBV20-1
CDR3aa: SAMRSGELF

j_gene: TRBJ1-5
v_gene: TRBV28
CDR3aa: ASSGGQRSNQPQH

j_gene: TRBJ2-1
v_gene: TRBV18
CDR3aa: ASSQLAGGDNEQF

j_gene: TRBJ2-5
v_gene: TRBV6-4
CDR3aa: AQAPKGAQETQY

j_gene: TRBJ1-2
v_gene: TRBV5-6
CDR3aa: ASRGGRDNNYGYT

j_gene: TRBJ2-1
v_gene: TRBV28
CDR3aa: ASSLLTSGSNEQF

j_gene: TRBJ2-1
v_gene: TRBV19
CDR3aa: ASSPRSSGSYNEQF

j_gene: TRBJ1-1
v_gene: TRBV14
CDR3aa: ASSVGNTEAF

j_gene: TRBJ2-5
v_gene: TRBV6-1
CDR3aa: ASSDYGTGKETQY

j_gene: TRBJ2-1
v_gene: TRBV7-8
CDR3aa: ASSLSTSGRSLFSYNEQF

j_gene: TRBJ1-1
v_gene: TRBV2
CDR3aa: ASNGQGILEAF

j_gene: TRBJ2-5
v_gene: TRBV5-1
CDR3aa: ASSLSSGEETQY

j_gene: TRBJ2-7
v_gene: TRBV5-4
CDR3aa: ASSPDPGPRSGYEQY

j_gene: TRBJ1-2
v_gene: TRBV9
CDR3aa: ASSVETARRTGGHGYT

j_gene: TRBJ2-2
v_gene: TRBV19
CDR3aa: ASSKPSSNTGELF

j_gene: TRBJ2-5
v_gene: TRBV9
CDR3aa: ASSVFPSGETQY

j_gene: TRBJ1-5
v_gene: TRBV19
CDR3aa: ASSTIRTVSNQPQH

j_gene: TRBJ2-7
v_gene: TRBV5-8
CDR3aa: ASSLYSYEQY

j_gene: TRBJ2-5
v_gene: TRBV28
CDR3aa: ASSLAGVPETQY

j_gene: TRBJ1-2
v_gene: TRBV15
CDR3aa: ATSISRDRGHRGYT

j_gene: TRBJ1-5
v_gene: TRBV11-2
CDR3aa: ASSRDSNRNQPQH

j_gene: TRBJ1-2
v_gene: TRBV2
CDR3aa: ASSIDRGSDGYT

j_gene: TRBJ1-5
v_gene: TRBV7-8
CDR3aa: ASSPQGQQYQPQH

j_gene: TRBJ2-3
v_gene: TRBV4-1
CDR3aa: ASSQSSQVTDTQY

j_gene: TRBJ1-5
v_gene: TRBV11-2
CDR3aa: ASSHPGQNQPQH

j_gene: TRBJ1-5
v_gene: TRBV6-1
CDR3aa: ASSEVRGPGQPQH

j_gene: TRBJ1-5
v_gene: TRBV28
CDR3aa: ASSLDNSNQPQH

j_gene: TRBJ1-2
v_gene: TRBV10-3
CDR3aa: AISGGGNYGYT

j_gene: TRBJ1-5
v_gene: TRBV6-1
CDR3aa: ASSRTDSSNQPQH

j_gene: TRBJ1-1
v_gene: TRBV7-6
CDR3aa: ASSLVLNTEAF

j_gene: TRBJ1-2
v_gene: TRBV7-6
CDR3aa: ASSLTGGYGYT

j_gene: TRBJ2-2
v_gene: TRBV5-1
CDR3aa: ASRMDTGELF

j_gene: TRBJ2-7
v_gene: TRBV6-5
CDR3aa: ASSYSGQGSYEQY

j_gene: TRBJ1-1
v_gene: TRBV6-1
CDR3aa: ASSGTPMNTEAF

j_gene: TRBJ1-5
v_gene: TRBV27
CDR3aa: ASSSQGRQPQH

j_gene: TRBJ1-2
v_gene: TRBV6-1
CDR3aa: ASSIDRGANYGYT

j_gene: TRBJ2-7
v_gene: TRBV28
CDR3aa: ASSPLAGGPYEQY

j_gene: TRBJ2-1
v_gene: TRBV11-3
CDR3aa: ASSPLGQFSYNEQF